This TCR beta chain was captured by sequencing in a study of cytomegalovirus exposure and HLA in healthy donors (dated by TCRdb to 2015 to 2018). With respect to the entire study: An earlier analysis of roughly 630 of the donors reported more than 250 Gb of sequence data and more than 90 million unique TCR beta sequences from roughly 200 million T cells. An early release covering about 600 HLA-typed donors comprised 300 to 350 gigabases of sequencing data and around 85 million unique TCR sequences. Of the roughly 390 genotyped donors, 75% to 85% were placed in the genetic ancestry cluster associated with self-reported Caucasian donors. The study aimed to test whether cataloging public T cell receptors could reveal signatures of past pathogen exposure. The T cell repertoires of 700 or so subjects were profiled by immunosequencing and related to cytomegalovirus serostatus. Besides the first cohort of approximately 710 subjects, a separate validation cohort made up of roughly 130 different subjects was used. To predict cytomegalovirus infection status, the study combined high-throughput TCR immunosequencing, statistical association of individual TCRs with disease status, and machine learning. A later analysis re-analyzed previously published TCR beta repertoires from 600 to 850 donors and added high-resolution HLA genotyping to study TCR occurrence patterns. Rather than drawing on any new phenotypic data, the later analysis identified candidate immune exposures from TCR beta sequences and the way those sequences occurred across donors. An earlier analysis of 587 of the donors used high-throughput TCR beta sequencing to judge whether each TCR beta V gene segment behaved as functional or pseudogenic. Donor age, sex, ethnicity and CMV serostatus were collected together with the repertoire data. Genome-wide SNP genotypes for about 60% of the 666 donors were used in a later genetic analysis, which treated that subset as a discovery cohort. Every discovery cohort repertoire had been produced on one sequencing platform. Both class I and class II loci were covered by HLA typing, at four-digit resolution. Typing coverage differed by locus: A, B, C, DRB1 and DQB1 were typed in roughly 620-640 donors, DQA1 in 500 to 550, DPA1 in nearly 610, and DPB1 in just under 490. Because of strong linkage in the cohort, roughly five DR-DQ haplotypes were treated as single units for association and clustering. Among approximately 370 genotyped donors of the cohort, an average of around 250,000 unique TCR beta nucleotide sequences was sequenced per donor, of which roughly 17% were non-productive.

Notes on this clone: The clone's antigen remains unknown. Qualities for individual bases were not recorded, and no much larger clone is one base off.

Beyond this particular receptor, the publication reports: According to a later genetic analysis, donors in an Asian-associated ancestry cluster had fewer N-insertions in productive TCRs than the approximately 710-donor mean. In a later analysis, most CMV-associated TCR beta chains were found to appear HLA-restricted, with HLA associations seemingly driven largely by CMV exposure. In a later analysis, around 17,000 TCR beta sequences were associated with specific HLA alleles at a false discovery rate of 0.05. Only TCR beta chains were sequenced in this cohort, and the absence of alpha or paired-chain data limited detectable features. An association between a missense DCLRE1C variant and V-gene and J-gene trimming of TCR beta chains was found in a later genetic analysis and replicated in an independent cohort. The authors suggested that the approach could potentially be extended to other disease states and immunological phenotypes. Because counts were too low, roughly 16 rarely observed V segments, including chromosome 9 orphons, were excluded from the earlier analysis of 587 of the donors. Strong co-occurrence of HLA alleles, especially DR and DQ, made assigning TCR associations to individual alleles difficult. The classifier was reported to diagnose cytomegalovirus status with high specificity and sensitivity in both the original cohort and the validation cohort. The only immune exposure information available for the cohort was CMV serostatus. In a later analysis, HLA-associated TCR beta chains were found to be more clonally expanded and to have lower generation probabilities than equally common non-associated chains. The sequencing pipeline was judged likely to have produced a cluster of highly shared sequence variants as a technical artifact. In an earlier analysis of 587 of the donors, most TCR beta V segments appeared in productive rearrangements about 90% or about 30% of the time, broadly matching IMGT annotations. According to a later analysis, parvovirus B19, influenza, CMV and Epstein-Barr virus appeared linked to several top co-occurrence clusters. Presence/absence analyses assumed roughly uniform sequencing depth across donors, an assumption that may not hold. According to a later analysis, TCR association rates differed among HLA loci, with DRB1 alleles showing the most associated TCRs and HLA-C alleles showing the fewest. In vitro tests confirmed that a few of the cytomegalovirus-associated TCR beta chains recognize cytomegalovirus antigens. Some IMGT-functional V segments, including TRBV6-2 and TRBV6-3, could not be distinguished by the 87-base-pair reads and were therefore excluded. Linkage disequilibrium might explain the correlated functional status among segregating V segments, but an unknown experimental factor could not be excluded. A further reported finding was that TCR beta sequences accurately predicted the HLA-A and HLA-B alleles for most subjects in the first cohort. While some public TCRs were present in many individuals, most TCR sequences turned up only very rarely across donors. HLA typing was unavailable for some donors at each locus, so association tests used only the typed subset. The study gave a list of 150 to 200 TCR beta chains associated with cytomegalovirus.

Taken from the germline V gene, the CDR1 and CDR2 loops are SGHTA and FQGNSA. V is reduced by 8 bases and J by 1 base, leaving a spacing of 12 bases between them. The CDR3 covers 15 residues, taking in both the cysteine and the phenylalanine. CDR3 DNA only is kept here, 45 bases in frame from base 1. The cohort was made up of roughly 670 healthy bone marrow donors. Cohort members were all nominally healthy when sampled, although unrecorded immune exposures were likely present. The donor was CMV seropositive and was included in the group of some 290 seropositive cohort members. A peripheral blood sample was provided by each donor, and peripheral blood mononuclear cells were used for TCR beta sequencing. Genomic DNA was extracted from the blood cell samples with the Qiagen DNeasy Blood Extraction Kit. The library was built by means of the immunoSEQ multiplex PCR assay. For the multiplex PCR, a mixture combining 60 forward primers for TCR Vbeta segments and 13 reverse primers for TCR Jbeta segments was used. The CDR3 region of rearranged TCR beta genes was amplified from genomic DNA with a multiplex PCR assay. The Illumina HiSeq System was used to sequence the amplified TCR beta libraries as 87-base-pair reads. In the authors' own workflow: In a later analysis, tens of millions of unique TCR beta chains were counted across the approximately 640 repertoires, and around 11 million of these chains were shared by at least two donors. A nearest-neighbor algorithm error-corrected the raw reads and collapsed the reads into unique sequences, merging closely related sequences to remove PCR and sequencing errors. V, D and J gene segments were assigned by aligning CDR3 sequences to IMGT reference sequences. For a sequence to be retained, a match of at least six nucleotides was required to both a V gene segment and a J gene segment. A rearrangement counted as productive if the CDR3 had no stop codons and remained in frame with V and J, and every other rearrangement counted as non-productive. Following IMGT convention, CDR3 was defined as the stretch from the second conserved V-encoded cysteine up to the conserved J-encoded phenylalanine. Sequences without an unambiguous match to a single V gene segment were excluded from the earlier analysis of about 600 of the donors. In an earlier analysis of approximately 500 of the donors, a V segment was called functional when productive rearrangements were above 56.7%, and segregating when the standard deviation between donors exceeded 5%. To diagnose cytomegalovirus status from the catalog of TCR beta chain sequences, a statistical classification framework was built. In a later analysis, V and J genes were assigned by comparing TCR nucleotide sequences against IMGT/GENE-DB human TR gene sequences. The TCRdist pipeline was used in a later analysis to assign CDR3 sequences and most-parsimonious VDJ recombination scenarios. In a later analysis, every TCR beta chain was defined by the combination of its CDR3 amino acid sequence and its V-gene family, and reads without a unique V-gene family were dropped. To address suspected cross-contamination and a sequencing artifact, a later analysis removed 592 highly shared, low-generation-probability nucleotide sequences. A later analysis calculated a clonal expansion index for each public chain from normalized within-repertoire ranks of inferred template counts. In a later analysis, generation probabilities were computed with a VDJ recombination model fitted to out-of-frame rearrangements, and the resulting probabilities were checked against IGoR. In a later analysis, TCR-TCR, TCR-HLA and TCR-CMV co-occurrence was scored with hypergeometric tests, and a repertoire-size bias correction was applied to TCR pairs. To estimate false discovery rates, a later analysis permuted the HLA or CMV assignments 20 times. A later analysis grouped co-occurring TCRs with DBSCAN, adding TCRdist sequence similarity when clustering within HLA-allele-positive subsets. For co-occurrence clustering, repertoires with fewer than 30,000 or more than 120,000 public chains were excluded, along with roughly 5 repertoires with anomalous nucleotide sharing. The source is immuneACCESS, and TCRdb retained only in-frame sequences with V and J called. Part of the clones is not carried over; for the studies checked, unresolved V genes explain less than half of this, and the remainder is unexplained. Clone size and the V and J calls come from that table; the DNA yielded D and trimming. In all, the sample holds 95,000 to 110,000 clones, and nearly 80% of those were seen once. Jointly, the top ten make up roughly 5.9% of the sample.

This receptor was obtained from a man aged 55 to 69 in good health and CMV-seropositive. Input material: PBMCs. This receptor chain uses TRBV7-2 and TRBJ1-6; the D gene cannot be named for sure. Read as DNA, the sequence is TGTGCCAGCCGTGCTTTCGAGTCCTATAATTCACCCCTCCACTTT. Its protein reads: CASRAFESYNSPLHF.